Listed below are T cell receptor beta chains from one sample, sequenced in a study of Graves' ophthalmopathy and Graves' hyperthyroidism. TCRdb re-analysed the multiplex PCR reads in MiXCR, keeping a single row per CDR3 protein. The repertoire holds hundreds of thousands of distinct CDR3 sequences, with 14% as singletons. Sequenced material: blood. These TCRs come from a woman in her 30s with Graves' ophthalmopathy. The CDR3 runs from the conserved cysteine through the conserved F or W. The D gene is left open where the match is weak. Expanded clones are given a class, and other clones once, few, many or no size at all.

CDR3nt	CDR3aa	d_gene	abundance	v_gene	j_gene
TGTGCCAGCAGCTCACAGGGTTCAAACTATGGCTACACCTTC	CASSSQGSNYGYTF	-	few	TRBV7-9	TRBJ1-2
TGTGCCAGTAGTGATGCGTTAAGATCCAAAAACATTCAGTACTTC	CASSDALRSKNIQYF	-	-	TRBV19	TRBJ2-4
TGTGCCAGCAGTTACTCGTACGGGGGTAGCACTGAAGCTTTCTTT	CASSYSYGGSTEAFF	-	many	TRBV6-5	TRBJ1-1
TGTGCCAGCAGCTTAAGTGCAGTAAGACTAGAGACCCAGTACTTC	CASSLSAVRLETQYF	-	-	TRBV11-2	TRBJ2-5
TGCAGTGCTAGTAAGGGGACCGCAAACAATCAGCCCCAGCATTTT	CSASKGTANNQPQHF	-	many	TRBV20-1	TRBJ1-5
TGTGCCACCAGCAGAGATATAAGGCGGGAGCGGAGTATCGGGGAGCTGTTTTTT	CATSRDIRRERSIGELFF	TRBD2	many	TRBV15	TRBJ2-2
TGTGCCAGCAGTCGCGAACAGGGGGCGCGTGAAGCTTTCTTT	CASSREQGAREAFF	TRBD1	once	TRBV12-3/TRBV12-4	TRBJ1-1
TGTGCCAGCAGCCTCAGAGACGGTAACTACGAGCAGTACTTC	CASSLRDGNYEQYF	-	many	TRBV7-8	TRBJ2-7
TGTGCCAGCAGCTCCCTCAGGGCCCCAGAGACCCAGTACTTC	CASSSLRAPETQYF	-	-	TRBV7-9	TRBJ2-5
TGTGCCAGCAGCTTATCTCAGGCGACGTTGAACACTGAAGCTTTCTTT	CASSLSQATLNTEAFF	-	many	TRBV7-6	TRBJ1-1
TGCAGTGCTAGACCCCCTAGCGGGGCTAACACCGGGGAGCTGTTTTTT	CSARPPSGANTGELFF	TRBD2	many	TRBV20-1	TRBJ2-2
TGTGCTAGTGGTTTGGAGGGGTATGGCTACACCTTC	CASGLEGYGYTF	-	few	TRBV12-5	TRBJ1-2
TGTGCCTGGACTAGCCCTTGGAAGCAGTACTTC	CAWTSPWKQYF	-	many	TRBV30	TRBJ2-7
TGTGCCATCAGTGATCCCGCAGGACATTCCGATGGCTACACCTTC	CAISDPAGHSDGYTF	-	many	TRBV10-3	TRBJ1-2
TGTGCCAGTAGTATTCGGCCCGGGGAGCTGTTTTTT	CASSIRPGELFF	-	many	TRBV19	TRBJ2-2
TGTGCCAGCAGCCCCCCGAAAGACTACGAGCAGTACTTC	CASSPPKDYEQYF	-	few	TRBV7-9	TRBJ2-7
TGTGCCAGCAGCTTGAGGTACGGCTACGAGCAGTACTTC	CASSLRYGYEQYF	-	many	TRBV5-5	TRBJ2-7
TGCAGTGCTAGATACCGATCAACGGGGAATCAGCCCCAGCATTTT	CSARYRSTGNQPQHF	-	many	TRBV20-1	TRBJ1-5
TGCGCCAGCAGCGTGTTAGGGGCCGGGGAGCTGTTTTTT	CASSVLGAGELFF	-	many	TRBV5-1	TRBJ2-2
TGTGCCAGCAGTGAATTGAAATCTGGGGCCAACGTCCTGACTTTC	CASSELKSGANVLTF	-	-	TRBV2	TRBJ2-6
TGTGCCAGCAGTGGCCGGGACCCCTTAAAAATGGTCGCAGATACGCAGTATTTT	CASSGRDPLKMVADTQYF	-	-	TRBV25-1	TRBJ2-3
TGTGCCAGCAGCTTAACGGGGTCGGGACAGGGACACACTGAAGCTTTCTTT	CASSLTGSGQGHTEAFF	TRBD1	many	TRBV7-3	TRBJ1-1
TGTGCCAGCACGAATAGCGGGAGGGGACTTGGGGAGCAGTACTTC	CASTNSGRGLGEQYF	TRBD2	many	TRBV28	TRBJ2-7
TGTGCCAGCACCTTACAGGGACCCTGCAATCAGCCCCAGCATTTT	CASTLQGPCNQPQHF	-	many	TRBV7-3	TRBJ1-5
TGTGCCAGCAGGACGGGACAGTACAATTCACCCCTCCACTTT	CASRTGQYNSPLHF	TRBD1	many	TRBV12-3/TRBV12-4	TRBJ1-6
TGCAGTGCTAAGAAGGGACAGGCAGGCACTGAAGCTTTCTTT	CSAKKGQAGTEAFF	TRBD1	many	TRBV20-1	TRBJ1-1